This T cell receptor (beta chain) is from a study of cytomegalovirus exposure and HLA in healthy donors. General study points: Reportedly, TCR beta sequences accurately predicted HLA-A and HLA-B alleles in most subjects. With high specificity and sensitivity, the classifier reportedly diagnosed cytomegalovirus status.

From germline, CDR1 is MGHRA and CDR2 YSYEKL. This CDR3 region has 16 residues. V was shortened by 0 bases and J by 0 bases, with 12 bases between the two germline ends. To note about this clone: Antigen unknown.

It was with 60 Vbeta and 13 Jbeta primers that the PCR ran. Original processing methods: In a later analysis, some 80 million unique TCR beta chains included roughly 11 million shared by two or more donors. TCRdb's copy holds only in-frame clones and misses some; the assay was immunoSEQ multiplex PCR. The D gene and trimming were derived from the DNA, and the V and J assignments and clone size from that table. The sample yields about 200,000 clones, 75% to 90% seen once. All the people who gave samples were healthy bone marrow donors. Specimen: PBMCs. The sequence derives from a woman in her thirties in good health and CMV-seronegative. This sequence joins TRBV4-1 and TRBJ2-7; D unclear. CDR3 loop: CASSQDVLRSSYEQYF. CDR3 bases: TGCGCCAGCAGCCAAGATGTTCTCCGGAGCTCCTACGAGCAGTACTTC.